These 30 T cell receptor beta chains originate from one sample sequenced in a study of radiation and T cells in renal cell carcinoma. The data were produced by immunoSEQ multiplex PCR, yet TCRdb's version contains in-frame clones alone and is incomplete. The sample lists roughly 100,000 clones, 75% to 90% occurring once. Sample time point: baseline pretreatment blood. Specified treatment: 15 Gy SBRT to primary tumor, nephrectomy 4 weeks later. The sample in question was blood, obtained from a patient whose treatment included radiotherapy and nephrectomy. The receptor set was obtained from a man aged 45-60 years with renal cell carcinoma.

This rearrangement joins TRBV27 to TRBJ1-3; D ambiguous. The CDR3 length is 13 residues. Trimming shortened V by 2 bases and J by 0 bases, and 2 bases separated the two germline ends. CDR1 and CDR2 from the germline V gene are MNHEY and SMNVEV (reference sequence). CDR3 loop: CASSLNSGNTIYF. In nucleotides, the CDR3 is TGTGCCAGCAGTTTAAACTCTGGAAACACCATATATTTT.

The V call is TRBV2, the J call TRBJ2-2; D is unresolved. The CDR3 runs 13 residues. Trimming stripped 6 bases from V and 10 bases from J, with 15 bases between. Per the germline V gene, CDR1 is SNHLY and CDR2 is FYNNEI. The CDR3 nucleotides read TGTGCCAGCAGCCAGTCCATTATCGCGGAGCTGTTTTTT. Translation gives CASSQSIIAELFF.

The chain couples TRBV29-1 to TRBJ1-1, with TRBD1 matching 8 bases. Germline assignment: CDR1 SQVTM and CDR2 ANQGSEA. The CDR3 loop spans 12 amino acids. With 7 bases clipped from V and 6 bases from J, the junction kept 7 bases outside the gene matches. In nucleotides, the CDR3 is TGCAGCGCTGCGACAGGGGTCGCTGAAGCTTTCTTT. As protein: CSAATGVAEAFF.

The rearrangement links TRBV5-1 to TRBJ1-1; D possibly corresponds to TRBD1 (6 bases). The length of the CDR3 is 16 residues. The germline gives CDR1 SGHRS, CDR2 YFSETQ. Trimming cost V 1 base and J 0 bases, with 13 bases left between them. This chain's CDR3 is CASSLRGGRMNTEAFF. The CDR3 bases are TGCGCCAGCAGCTTGCGAGGGGGACGGATGAACACTGAAGCTTTCTTT.

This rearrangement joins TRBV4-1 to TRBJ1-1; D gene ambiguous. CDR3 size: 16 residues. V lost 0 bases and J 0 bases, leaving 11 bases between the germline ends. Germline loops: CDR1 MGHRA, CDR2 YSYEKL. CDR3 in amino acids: CASSQDPEGMNTEAFF. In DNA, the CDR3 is TGCGCCAGCAGCCAAGATCCGGAGGGTATGAACACTGAAGCTTTCTTT.

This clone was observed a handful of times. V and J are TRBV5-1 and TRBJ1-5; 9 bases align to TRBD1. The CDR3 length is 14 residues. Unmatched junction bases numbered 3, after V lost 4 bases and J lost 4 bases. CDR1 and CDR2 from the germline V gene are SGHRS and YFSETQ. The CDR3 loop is CASSTGQGNQPQHF. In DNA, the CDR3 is TGCGCCAGCAGCACGGGACAGGGAAATCAGCCCCAGCATTTT.

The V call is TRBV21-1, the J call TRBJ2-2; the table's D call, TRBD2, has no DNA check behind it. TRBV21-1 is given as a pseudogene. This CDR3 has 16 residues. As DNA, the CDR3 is TGTGCCAGCAGCAAAAGGCCGGGACTAGTTACCGGGGAGCTGTTTTTT. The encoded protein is CASSKRPGLVTGELFF.

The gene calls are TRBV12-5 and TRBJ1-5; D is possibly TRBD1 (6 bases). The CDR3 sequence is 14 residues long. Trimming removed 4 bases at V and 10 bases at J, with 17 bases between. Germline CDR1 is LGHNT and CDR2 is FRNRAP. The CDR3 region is CASGSHLTGEPQHF. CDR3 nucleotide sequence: TGTGCTAGTGGTTCCCACTTGACAGGCGAACCCCAGCATTTT.

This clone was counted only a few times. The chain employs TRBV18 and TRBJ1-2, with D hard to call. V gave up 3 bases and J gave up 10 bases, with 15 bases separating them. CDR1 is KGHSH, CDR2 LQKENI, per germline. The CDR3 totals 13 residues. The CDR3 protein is CASSPGGAMDYTF. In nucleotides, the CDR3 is TGTGCCAGCTCACCGGGCGGAGCTATGGACTACACCTTC.

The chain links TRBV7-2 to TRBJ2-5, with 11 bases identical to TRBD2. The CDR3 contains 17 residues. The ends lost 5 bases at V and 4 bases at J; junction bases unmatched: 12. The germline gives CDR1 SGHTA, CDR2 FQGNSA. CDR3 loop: CASSVGALAGGGETQYF. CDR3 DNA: TGTGCCAGCAGCGTAGGGGCCCTAGCGGGAGGCGGAGAGACCCAGTACTTC.

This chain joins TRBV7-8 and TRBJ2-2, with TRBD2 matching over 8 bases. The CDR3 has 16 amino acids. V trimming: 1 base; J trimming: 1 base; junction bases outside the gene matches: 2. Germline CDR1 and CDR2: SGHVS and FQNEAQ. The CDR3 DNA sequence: TGTGCCAGCAGCTTAGGCGGGGGGCAGAACACCGGGGAGCTGTTTTTT. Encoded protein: CASSLGGGQNTGELFF.

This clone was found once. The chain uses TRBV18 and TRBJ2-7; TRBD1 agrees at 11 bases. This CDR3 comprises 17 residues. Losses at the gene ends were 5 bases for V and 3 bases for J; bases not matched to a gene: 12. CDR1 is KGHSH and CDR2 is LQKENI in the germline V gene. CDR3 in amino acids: CASSAGQGAAIGYEQYF. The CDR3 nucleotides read TGTGCCAGCTCAGCTGGACAGGGGGCGGCGATAGGCTACGAGCAGTACTTC.

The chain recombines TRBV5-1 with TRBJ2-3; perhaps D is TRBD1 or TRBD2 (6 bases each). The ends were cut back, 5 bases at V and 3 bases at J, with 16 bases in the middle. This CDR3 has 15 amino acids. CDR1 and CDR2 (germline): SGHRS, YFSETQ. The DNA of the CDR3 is TGCGCCAGCAGGGGTTACGGGGGCGTAACAGATACGCAGTATTTT. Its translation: CASRGYGGVTDTQYF. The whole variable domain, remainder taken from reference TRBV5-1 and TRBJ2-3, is KAGVTQTPRYLIKTRGQQVTLSCSPISGHRSVSWYQQTPGQGLQFLFEYFSETQRNKGNFPGRFSGRQFSNSRSEMNVSTLELGDSALYLCASRGYGGVTDTQYFGPGTRLTVL.

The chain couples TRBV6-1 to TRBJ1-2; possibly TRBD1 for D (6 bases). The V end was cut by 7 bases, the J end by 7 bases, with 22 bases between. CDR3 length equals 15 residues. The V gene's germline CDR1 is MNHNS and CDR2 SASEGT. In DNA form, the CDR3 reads TGTGCCAGCACCCGGGGGGCTACAGGGTCGCGTGGCTACACCTTC. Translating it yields CASTRGATGSRGYTF.

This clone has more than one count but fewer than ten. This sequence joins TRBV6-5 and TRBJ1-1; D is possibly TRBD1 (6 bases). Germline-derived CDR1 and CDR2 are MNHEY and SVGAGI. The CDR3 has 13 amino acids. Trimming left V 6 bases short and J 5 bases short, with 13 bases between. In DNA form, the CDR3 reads TGTGCCAGCAGGGGGGGCGTACAGACTGAAGCTTTCTTT. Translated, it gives CASRGGVQTEAFF.

CDR3 region: CASKTSPGQGMNTEAFF. CDR3 DNA: TGTGCCAGCAAAACAAGCCCCGGACAGGGGATGAACACTGAAGCTTTCTTT. This chain connects TRBV28 to TRBJ1-1; 9 nucleotides agree with TRBD1. Losses at the gene ends were 7 bases for V and 0 bases for J; bases not matched to a gene: 12. The V gene's germline CDR1 is MDHEN and CDR2 SYDVKM. CDR3 size: 17 residues.

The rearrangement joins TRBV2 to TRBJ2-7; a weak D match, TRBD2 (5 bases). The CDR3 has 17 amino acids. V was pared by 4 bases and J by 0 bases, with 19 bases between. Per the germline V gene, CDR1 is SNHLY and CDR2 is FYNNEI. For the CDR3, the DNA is TGTGCCAGCAGTGTTGAAAGATCTGGACTGAGCTCCTACGAGCAGTACTTC. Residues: CASSVERSGLSSYEQYF.

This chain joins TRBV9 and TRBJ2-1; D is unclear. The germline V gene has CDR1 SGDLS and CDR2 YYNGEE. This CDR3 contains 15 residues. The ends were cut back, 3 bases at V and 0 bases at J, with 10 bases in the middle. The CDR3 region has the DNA TGTGCCAGCAGCGCGGACGGTGACTCCTACAATGAGCAGTTCTTC. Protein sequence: CASSADGDSYNEQFF.

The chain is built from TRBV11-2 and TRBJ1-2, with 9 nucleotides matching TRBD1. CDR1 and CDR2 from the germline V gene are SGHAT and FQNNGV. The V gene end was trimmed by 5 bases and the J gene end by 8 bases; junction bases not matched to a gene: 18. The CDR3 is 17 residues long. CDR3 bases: TGTGCCAGCAGCCTTCACTCGACAGGGGGAACCGGAACGGGCTACACCTTC. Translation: CASSLHSTGGTGTGYTF.

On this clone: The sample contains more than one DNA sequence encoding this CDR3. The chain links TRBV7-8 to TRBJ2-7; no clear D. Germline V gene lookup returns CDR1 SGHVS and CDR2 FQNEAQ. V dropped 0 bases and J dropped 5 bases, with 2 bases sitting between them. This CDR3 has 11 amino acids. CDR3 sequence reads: CASSLADEQYF. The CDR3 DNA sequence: TGTGCCAGCAGCTTAGCAGACGAGCAGTACTTC.

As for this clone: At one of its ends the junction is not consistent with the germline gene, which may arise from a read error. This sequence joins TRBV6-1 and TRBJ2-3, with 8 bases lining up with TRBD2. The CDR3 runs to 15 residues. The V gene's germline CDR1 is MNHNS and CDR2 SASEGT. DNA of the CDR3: TGTGCCAGCGGTGAAGCGGGGGTGAGAGCAGATACGCAGTATTTT. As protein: CASGEAGVRADTQYF.

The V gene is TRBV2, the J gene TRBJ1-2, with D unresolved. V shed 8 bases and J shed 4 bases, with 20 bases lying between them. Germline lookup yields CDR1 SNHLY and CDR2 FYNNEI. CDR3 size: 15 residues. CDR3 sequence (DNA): TGTGCCAGCTCCCCCCGGCGAGATAGACCCTATGGCTACACCTTC. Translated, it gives CASSPRRDRPYGYTF.

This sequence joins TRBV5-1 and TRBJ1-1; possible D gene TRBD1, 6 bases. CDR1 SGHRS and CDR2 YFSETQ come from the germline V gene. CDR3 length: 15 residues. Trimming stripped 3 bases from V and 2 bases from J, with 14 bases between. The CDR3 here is CASSYLQGYNTEAFF. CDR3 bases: TGCGCCAGCAGCTACTTACAGGGTTACAACACTGAAGCTTTCTTT.

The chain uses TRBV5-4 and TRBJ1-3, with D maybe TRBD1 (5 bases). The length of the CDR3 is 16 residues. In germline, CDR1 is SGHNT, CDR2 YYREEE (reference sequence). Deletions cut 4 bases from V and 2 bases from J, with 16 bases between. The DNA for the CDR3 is TGTGCCAGCAGCGTACTAAGGGACGCTACTGGAAACACCATATATTTT. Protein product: CASSVLRDATGNTIYF.

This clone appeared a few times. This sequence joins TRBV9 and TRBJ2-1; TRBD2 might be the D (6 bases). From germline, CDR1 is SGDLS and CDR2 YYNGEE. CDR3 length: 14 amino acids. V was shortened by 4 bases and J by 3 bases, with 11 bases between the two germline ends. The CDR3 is CASSSGTYYNEQFF. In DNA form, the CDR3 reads TGTGCCAGCAGCTCCGGGACTTACTACAATGAGCAGTTCTTC.

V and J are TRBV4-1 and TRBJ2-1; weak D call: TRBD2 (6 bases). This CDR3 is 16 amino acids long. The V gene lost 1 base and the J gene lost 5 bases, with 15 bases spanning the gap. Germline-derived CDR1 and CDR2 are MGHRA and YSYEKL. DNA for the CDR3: TGCGCCAGCAGCCAAGCCGGGCTGGCGGGACACAATGAGCAGTTCTTC. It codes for CASSQAGLAGHNEQFF.

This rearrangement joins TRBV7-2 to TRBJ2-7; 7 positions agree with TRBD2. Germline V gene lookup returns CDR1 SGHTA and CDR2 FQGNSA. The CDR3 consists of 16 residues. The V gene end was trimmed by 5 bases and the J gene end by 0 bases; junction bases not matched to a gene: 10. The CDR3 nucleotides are TGTGCCAGCAGCCGGTCTGCTAGCGGAATCTCCTACGAGCAGTACTTC. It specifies CASSRSASGISYEQYF. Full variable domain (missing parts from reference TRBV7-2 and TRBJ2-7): GAGVSQSPSNKVTEKGKDVELRCDPISGHTALYWYRQSLGQGLEFLIYFQGNSAPDKSGLPSDRFSAERTGGSVSTLTIQRTQQEDSAVYLCASSRSASGISYEQYFGPGTRLTVT.

The CDR3 nucleotides read TGTGCCAGCACTCCCGACGAGCGGAACTATGGCTACACCTTC. Translation: CASTPDERNYGYTF. V usage is TRBV6-4 and J usage is TRBJ1-2, with no clear D. Trimming took off 7 bases at V and 2 bases at J, with 14 bases between the two ends. The CDR3 consists of 14 residues. Germline V gene data show CDR1 as MRHNA and CDR2 as SNTAGT.

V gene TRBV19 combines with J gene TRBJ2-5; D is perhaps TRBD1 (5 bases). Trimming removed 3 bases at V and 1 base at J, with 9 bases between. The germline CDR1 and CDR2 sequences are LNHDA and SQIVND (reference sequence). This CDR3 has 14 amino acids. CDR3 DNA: TGTGCCAGTAGTATCCAGGGCGGCCAAGAGACCCAGTACTTC. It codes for CASSIQGGQETQYF.

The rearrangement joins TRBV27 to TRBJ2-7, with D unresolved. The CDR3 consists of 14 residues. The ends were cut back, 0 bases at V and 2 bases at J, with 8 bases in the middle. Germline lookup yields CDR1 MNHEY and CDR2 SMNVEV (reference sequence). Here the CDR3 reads CASSLSGSTYEQYF. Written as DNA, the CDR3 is TGTGCCAGCAGTTTATCAGGGTCGACCTACGAGCAGTACTTC.